This TCR beta chain stems from a study of blood T cell repertoires in COVID-19. Libraries were prepared by immunoSEQ multiplex PCR; TCRdb keeps only in-frame clonotypes and omits some of them. The sample carries a few hundred thousand clones, 87% recorded once. In germline, CDR1 is MNHEY, CDR2 SVGEGT. The CDR3 is 14 amino acids. V was trimmed by 2 bases and J by 5 bases, leaving 12 bases between them. The chain employs TRBV6-2 or TRBV6-3 and TRBJ1-2; maybe TRBD1 (6 bases). The source is a woman aged 30 to 39 who had recovered from COVID-19. Specimen: PBMCs or T cells enriched from blood (not recorded which). The CDR3 sequence: CASSYLQGGYGYTF. The CDR3 nucleotides read TGTGCCAGCAGTTACCTACAGGGTGGTTATGGCTACACCTTC.